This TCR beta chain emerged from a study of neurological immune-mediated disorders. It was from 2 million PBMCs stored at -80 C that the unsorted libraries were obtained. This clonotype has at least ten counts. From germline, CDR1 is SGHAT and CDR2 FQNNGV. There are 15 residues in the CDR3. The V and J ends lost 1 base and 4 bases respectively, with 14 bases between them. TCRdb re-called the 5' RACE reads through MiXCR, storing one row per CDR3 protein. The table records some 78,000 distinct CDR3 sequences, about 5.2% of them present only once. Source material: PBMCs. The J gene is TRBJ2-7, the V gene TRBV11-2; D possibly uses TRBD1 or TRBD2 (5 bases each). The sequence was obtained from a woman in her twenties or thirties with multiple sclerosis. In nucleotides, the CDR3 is TGTGCCAGCAGCTTAGCTCCGGGGCCCCGGTACGAGCAGTACTTC. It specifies CASSLAPGPRYEQYF.